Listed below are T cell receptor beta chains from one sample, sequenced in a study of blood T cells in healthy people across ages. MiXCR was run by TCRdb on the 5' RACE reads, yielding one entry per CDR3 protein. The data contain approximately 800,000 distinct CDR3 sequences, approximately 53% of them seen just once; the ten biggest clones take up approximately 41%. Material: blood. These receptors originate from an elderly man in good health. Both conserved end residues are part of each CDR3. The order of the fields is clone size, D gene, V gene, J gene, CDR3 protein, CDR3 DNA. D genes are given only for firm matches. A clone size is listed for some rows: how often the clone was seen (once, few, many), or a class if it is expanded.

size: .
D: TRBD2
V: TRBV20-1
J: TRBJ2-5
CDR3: CSARRLAGGIYNEQYF
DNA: TGCAGTGCTAGACGACTAGCGGGAGGTATCTACAATGAGCAGTACTTC

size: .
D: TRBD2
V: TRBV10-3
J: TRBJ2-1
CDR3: CAISGTSGYNEQFF
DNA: TGTGCCATCAGTGGGACTAGCGGGTACAATGAGCAGTTCTTC

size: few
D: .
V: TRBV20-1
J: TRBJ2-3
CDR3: CSAPWRGTDTQYF
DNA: TGCAGTGCTCCCTGGCGCGGCACAGATACGCAGTATTTT

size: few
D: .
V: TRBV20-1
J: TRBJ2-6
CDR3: CSARDHGGDAGANVLTF
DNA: TGCAGTGCTAGAGATCATGGAGGGGACGCCGGGGCCAACGTCCTGACTTTC

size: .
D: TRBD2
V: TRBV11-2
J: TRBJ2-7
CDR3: CASSLGTSGPYEQYF
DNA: TGTGCCAGCAGCTTAGGGACTAGCGGCCCCTACGAGCAGTACTTC

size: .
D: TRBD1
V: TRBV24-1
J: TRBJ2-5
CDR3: CATSDYGQGPETQYF
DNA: TGTGCCACCAGTGATTATGGACAGGGTCCGGAGACCCAGTACTTC

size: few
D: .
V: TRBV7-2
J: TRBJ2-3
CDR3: CASSRGHVGFTDTQYF
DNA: TGTGCCAGCAGCCGGGGACACGTGGGGTTCACAGATACGCAGTATTTT

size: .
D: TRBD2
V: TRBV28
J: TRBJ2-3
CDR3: CASSPGTSIGRYAYF
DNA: TGTGCCAGCAGTCCTGGGACTAGCATTGGCAGATACGCGTATTTT

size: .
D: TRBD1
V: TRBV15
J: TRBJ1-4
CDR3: CATSDPLGGGEKLFF
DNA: TGTGCCACCAGCGACCCTTTAGGGGGCGGAGAAAAACTGTTTTTT

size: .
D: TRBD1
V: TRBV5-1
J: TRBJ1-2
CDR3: CASSGLDGTGNGYTF
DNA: TGCGCCAGCAGCGGGCTTGATGGGACAGGGAATGGCTACACCTTC

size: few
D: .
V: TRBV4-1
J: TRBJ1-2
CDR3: CASSQLQGAANYGYTF
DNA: TGCGCCAGCAGCCAACTACAGGGTGCAGCTAACTATGGCTACACCTTC

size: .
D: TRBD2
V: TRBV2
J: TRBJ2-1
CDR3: CASSLRLAGIYNEQFF
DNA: TGTGCCAGCAGTCTCAGACTAGCGGGAATATACAATGAGCAGTTCTTC

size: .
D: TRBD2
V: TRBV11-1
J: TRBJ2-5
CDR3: CASSQTGLEETQYF
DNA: TGTGCCAGCAGCCAAACTGGACTAGAGGAGACCCAGTACTTC

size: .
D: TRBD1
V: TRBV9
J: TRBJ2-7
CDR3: CASSARQGVNEQYF
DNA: TGTGCCAGCAGCGCCCGACAGGGGGTAAACGAGCAGTACTTC

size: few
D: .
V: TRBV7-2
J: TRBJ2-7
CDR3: CASSLIPGTEYEQYF
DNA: TGTGCCAGCAGCCTGATCCCTGGGACCGAGTACGAGCAGTACTTC

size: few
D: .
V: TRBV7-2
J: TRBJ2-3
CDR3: CASSYGPSRQGHPQQYF
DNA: TGTGCCAGCAGCTATGGTCCGTCGCGCCAGGGACATCCCCAACAGTATTTT

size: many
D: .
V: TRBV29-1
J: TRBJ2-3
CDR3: CSVRGGQRDTDTQYF
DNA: TGCAGCGTCCGAGGGGGCCAGCGGGACACAGATACGCAGTATTTT